The 18 T cell receptor beta chains reported below all come from one sample, sequenced in a study of beta chain features in type 1 diabetes. Study results and limitations: Shortening that was moderate but significant affected the TCRB CDR3s of Type 1 diabetes patients in all four CD4+ subsets.

Antigen specificity for these receptors is unknown. Reverse transcribing all isolated RNA meant expressed TCRB transcripts were sequenced. Profiling relied on immunoSEQ multiplex PCR, and the TCRdb table lists in-frame clones only, not all of them. This table holds about 160,000 clones, less than 10% found once. The sequencing sample was made of central memory CD4+ T cells from blood. The receptors were gathered from a man aged 18 to 29 with type 1 diabetes.

The rearrangement joins TRBV25-1 to TRBJ1-5; 9 bases line up with TRBD1. With V trimmed by 6 bases and J by 5 bases, 11 bases remained unmatched. CDR3 length: 16 residues. Germline V gene sequence: CDR1 MGHDK, CDR2 SYGVNS. DNA for the CDR3: TGTGCCAGCAGAGATACCGGGACAGGGACGGATCAGCCCCAGCATTTT. Translation gives CASRDTGTGTDQPQHF.

V gene TRBV5-6 combines with J gene TRBJ2-1; the match to TRBD2 covers 11 bases. The junction had 2 bases not matched to a gene; V was cut back by 5 bases and J by 4 bases. Germline CDR1 and CDR2: SGHDT and YYEEEE. The length of the CDR3 is 14 residues. CDR3: CASSSSGGYNEQFF. CDR3 in DNA: TGTGCCAGCAGTTCTAGCGGGGGGTACAATGAGCAGTTCTTC.

This clone was picked up a small number of times. J is TRBJ1-5 and V is TRBV13; D is unclear. Per germline, CDR1 PRHDT and CDR2 FYEKMQ (reference sequence). This CDR3 spans 13 amino acids. V gave up 4 bases and J gave up 3 bases, with 7 bases separating them. The CDR3 is CASSSTTNQPQHF. DNA for the CDR3: TGTGCCAGCAGCTCTACTACCAATCAGCCCCAGCATTTT. Supplemented by reference TRBV13 and TRBJ1-5, the full variable domain reads AAGVIQSPRHLIKEKRETATLKCYPIPRHDTVYWYQQGPGQDPQFLISFYEKMQSDKGSIPDRFSAQQFSDYHSELNMSSLELGDSALYFCASSSTTNQPQHFGDGTRLSIL.

The sample holds a few counts of this clone. The chain links TRBV10-3 to TRBJ1-2; D is possibly TRBD1 (5 bases). The CDR3 totals 13 residues. V lost 11 bases and J lost 5, with 18 bases in between. Germline CDR1 reads ENHRY; CDR2 reads SYGVKD. Here the CDR3 reads CALRQGDSYGYTF. The CDR3 coding sequence is TGTGCCCTTCGACAAGGGGACTCATATGGCTACACCTTC.

The sample holds a few counts of this clone. At the DNA level, this CDR3 is encoded by other sequences in the same sample as well. The chain links TRBV25-1 to TRBJ1-2, with 9 nucleotides matching TRBD1. The CDR3 length is 14 residues. Trimming at V came to 4 bases and at J to 6 bases, leaving 6 bases not matched to a gene. The germline gives CDR1 MGHDK, CDR2 SYGVNS. The CDR3 sequence is CASSGRDRVDGYTF. CDR3 nucleotide sequence: TGTGCCAGCAGTGGAAGGGACAGGGTCGATGGCTACACCTTC.

In its sample, this clone was seen a few times. The chain has TRBV18 and TRBJ2-7; D unclear. Trimming left V 2 bases short and J 6 bases short, with 8 bases between. The CDR3 loop spans 12 amino acids. Per germline, CDR1 KGHSH and CDR2 LQKENI. CDR3 sequence (DNA): TGTGCCAGCTCACCAACAGCTCTCGAGCAGTACTTC. Amino acid sequence: CASSPTALEQYF.

The chain couples TRBV10-3 to TRBJ2-1; 9 positions agree with TRBD1. This CDR3 contains 13 residues. The V segment lost 6 bases and the J segment 8 bases; nucleotides outside the gene matches: 5. Germline V gives CDR1 ENHRY, CDR2 SYGVKD. In DNA form, the CDR3 reads TGTGCCATCAGCGGGACAGGGATGGATGAGCAGTTCTTC. It translates to CAISGTGMDEQFF.

This clone was seen more than once but under ten times. V gene TRBV27 combines with J gene TRBJ2-1; 13 nucleotides agree with TRBD2. The length of the CDR3 is 15 residues. Germline assignment: CDR1 MNHEY and CDR2 SMNVEV (reference sequence). V lost 7 bases, J lost 9 bases, and 9 bases stayed unmatched. The CDR3 DNA reads as TGTGCCAGCACCCTACTAGCGGGAGGGTCCCCTGAGCAGTTCTTC. It is translated as CASTLLAGGSPEQFF.

The table lists this clone with many counts. The chain employs TRBV27 and TRBJ2-7; tentative D call: TRBD1 (6 bases). Trimming took off 6 bases at V and 2 bases at J, with 17 bases between the two ends. The CDR3 covers 15 residues. Germline CDR1 is MNHEY and CDR2 is SMNVEV (reference sequence). As DNA, the CDR3 is TGTGCCAGCAGACGGGACATGAGGTTAGCCTACGAGCAGTACTTC. Translated, it gives CASRRDMRLAYEQYF.

A few counts support this clone. The chain recombines TRBV23-1 with TRBJ2-7, with a possible D match to TRBD1 (6 bases). TRBV23-1 is designated an ORF whose function remains uncertain. The length of the CDR3 is 15 residues. Deletions cut 2 bases from V and 2 bases from J, with 13 bases between. The CDR3 reads CASSQRVRGTYEQYF. The CDR3 DNA reads as TGCGCCAGCAGTCAAAGGGTCAGGGGAACCTACGAGCAGTACTTC.

This chain uses TRBV2 with TRBJ1-5, with D tentatively TRBD1 (6 bases). The ends were cut back, 6 bases at V and 3 bases at J, with 12 bases in the middle. Germline CDR1 SNHLY, CDR2 FYNNEI. This CDR3 has 14 amino acids. CDR3 nucleotide sequence: TGTGCCAGCAGGGGGGCCGAAACCAATCAGCCCCAGCATTTT. Protein: CASRGAETNQPQHF.

This clone has just a few counts. V and J are TRBV5-4 and TRBJ2-1, with a possible D match to TRBD1 (6 bases). CDR3 size: 15 residues. Germline CDR1 and CDR2: SGHNT and YYREEE (reference sequence). V lost 5 bases and J 2 bases, leaving 14 bases between the germline ends. The CDR3 DNA sequence: TGTGCCAGCAGTCTCCGGACAGCTCCCTACAATGAGCAGTTCTTC. Its translation is CASSLRTAPYNEQFF.

This clone has just a few counts. The J gene is TRBJ2-7, the V gene TRBV7-2, with TRBD2 matching 9 bases. CDR1 and CDR2 from the germline V gene are SGHTA and FQGNSA. V dropped 5 bases and J dropped 1; count of bases not matched to a gene: 3. The CDR3 is made up of 14 amino acids. In DNA form, the CDR3 reads TGTGCCAGCAGCCCTAGCGGGAAATCCTACGAGCAGTACTTC. Translation gives CASSPSGKSYEQYF.

V gene TRBV11-2 combines with J gene TRBJ2-3; 7 nucleotides match TRBD2. Germline loops: CDR1 SGHAT, CDR2 FQNNGV. CDR3 size: 19 residues. After removal of 2 bases from V and 2 bases from J, the junction contained 16 bases not matched to a gene. CDR3 loop: CASSLRGGSLSGLTDTQYF. The CDR3 nucleotides read TGTGCCAGCAGCTTAAGAGGCGGGAGTCTTTCCGGGCTCACAGATACGCAGTATTTT.

The chain recombines TRBV14 with TRBJ2-1; TRBD1 aligns across 8 bases. Germline V gene sequence: CDR1 SGHDN, CDR2 FVKESK. The V segment lost 0 bases and the J segment 5 bases; nucleotides outside the gene matches: 15. The CDR3 sequence is 19 residues long. CDR3 in amino acids: CASSQETRDRRDLNNEQFF. In DNA form, the CDR3 reads TGTGCCAGCAGCCAAGAGACTCGGGACAGGAGGGACCTAAACAATGAGCAGTTCTTC.

This clone came up a few times. The chain employs TRBV7-2 and TRBJ2-5; 9 bases align to TRBD1. Losses at the gene ends were 6 bases for V and 0 bases for J; bases not matched to a gene: 8. The CDR3 runs 16 residues. Germline CDR1 reads SGHTA; CDR2 reads FQGNSA. CDR3 in DNA: TGTGCCAGCAGTTTTACAGGGGGCTCGTACCAAGAGACCCAGTACTTC. Protein product: CASSFTGGSYQETQYF.

The chain has TRBV2 and TRBJ2-7, with 9 nucleotides matching TRBD1. The J segment lost 4 bases and the V segment lost 7 bases, leaving 8 bases of the junction unmatched. The CDR3 is 14 amino acids. Germline V lookup: CDR1 SNHLY, CDR2 FYNNEI. The DNA of the CDR3 is TGTGCCAGCACTCGACAGGGGGGTTTGTACGAGCAGTACTTC. Amino acid sequence: CASTRQGGLYEQYF.

The V gene is TRBV6-5, the J gene TRBJ1-6, with D unresolved. CDR1 is MNHEY and CDR2 is SVGAGI in the germline V gene. Trimming pared 5 bases from V and 7 bases from J, leaving 12 bases between. The CDR3 length is 14 residues. CDR3 loop: CASSERQANSPLHF. DNA for the CDR3: TGTGCCAGCAGTGAAAGGCAGGCGAATTCACCCCTCCACTTT.